The sequence of this T cell receptor (beta chain) was determined in a study of PD-1 blockade in classical Hodgkin lymphoma. Whole-study results and caveats: CD4+ but not CD8+ TCR diversity rose significantly by C4D1. Similar baseline diversity was found in complete responders and newly diagnosed patients.

About this clone: No antigen is known for it.

Noted time point: cycle 4 day 1 (C4D1), after 5 to 7 weeks of nivolumab. Each and every patient relapsed after autologous stem cell transplantation, and patients got differing brentuximab vedotin exposure. TCRdb keeps only in-frame clones here, not all; method: immunoSEQ multiplex PCR. The sample lists some 93,000 clones; more than 70% were seen once. Germline loops: CDR1 LGHNA, CDR2 YSLEER. Deletions cut 5 bases from V and 3 bases from J, with 20 bases between. The CDR3 sequence is 17 residues long. The chain couples TRBV4-3 to TRBJ2-1; D gene uncertain. This sample comprised peripheral blood mononuclear cells (PBMCs), obtained before the fourth cycle of nivolumab. This sequence originates from a human donor with classical Hodgkin lymphoma. The CDR3 is CASSTDERFANYNEQFF. DNA for the CDR3: TGCGCCAGCAGCACTGACGAACGATTTGCGAACTACAATGAGCAGTTCTTC.